Shown below are 9 T cell receptor beta chains from a single sample sequenced in a study of blood T cell repertoires in COVID-19. Generated by immunoSEQ multiplex PCR, the TCRdb table keeps only in-frame clones and is missing some. Of 150,000 to 200,000 clones listed, around 80% are singletons. Sequences were obtained from peripheral blood. These receptors were obtained from a woman older than 75 with acute or convalescent COVID-19.

A few counts support this clone. The rearrangement uses TRBV19 and TRBJ2-5; a weak D match, TRBD1 (6 bases). This CDR3 contains 13 residues. CDR1 is LNHDA and CDR2 is SQIVND in the germline V gene (reference sequence). The ends were cut back, 3 bases at V and 4 bases at J, with 9 bases in the middle. CDR3 in amino acids: CASSIGRGETQYF. The CDR3 DNA reads TGTGCCAGTAGTATTGGCAGGGGAGAGACCCAGTACTTC.

This rearrangement joins TRBV27 to TRBJ2-7; D ambiguous. Germline loops: CDR1 MNHEY, CDR2 SMNVEV (reference sequence). The length of the CDR3 is 14 residues. Trimming cost V 0 bases and J 1 base, with 7 bases left between them. CDR3 sequence (DNA): TGTGCCAGCAGTTTATCCAGACAATCCTACGAGCAGTACTTC. Amino acid sequence: CASSLSRQSYEQYF.

The V gene is TRBV20-1, the J gene TRBJ2-6; 10 bases match TRBD1. Looked up from germline, CDR1 is DFQATT and CDR2 is SNEGSKA (reference sequence). Trimming at V came to 6 bases and at J to 2 bases, leaving 4 bases not matched to a gene. The CDR3 is made up of 15 amino acids. CDR3 nucleotide sequence: TGCAGTGCCAGTGGGACAGGGGCTGGGGCCAACGTCCTGACTTTC. Translating gives CSASGTGAGANVLTF.

The V and J genes are TRBV2 and TRBJ1-4; TRBD1 is a possible D gene (5 bases). In germline, CDR1 is SNHLY, CDR2 FYNNEI. The length of the CDR3 is 11 residues. The V end was cut by 7 bases, the J end by 13 bases, with 13 bases between. CDR3 nucleotides: TGTGCCAGCACATCTCAGGGTGGACTGTTTTTT. This encodes CASTSQGGLFF.

This clone was observed a few times. V gene TRBV5-8 combines with J gene TRBJ1-4; 7 nucleotides agree with TRBD1. The CDR3 loop spans 17 amino acids. Per germline, CDR1 SGHTS and CDR2 YDEGEE. With 4 bases clipped from V and 5 bases from J, the junction kept 14 bases outside the gene matches. CDR3 residues: CASSVTHRGRTNEKLFF. The CDR3 DNA is TGTGCCAGCAGCGTAACCCACAGGGGCCGTACGAATGAAAAACTGTTTTTT.

The V and J genes are TRBV25-1 and TRBJ1-3, with 7 bases aligning to TRBD1. The V gene's germline CDR1 is MGHDK and CDR2 SYGVNS. J lost 5 bases, V lost 8 bases, and 3 bases had no gene match. The CDR3 is 12 amino acids. The CDR3 is CASGGQRNTIYF. CDR3 DNA: TGTGCCAGCGGGGGACAGCGAAACACCATATATTTT. The entire variable domain, with the rest obtained from reference TRBV25-1 and TRBJ1-3, is as follows: EADIYQTPRYLVIGTGKKITLECSQTMGHDKMYWYQQDPGMELHLIHYSYGVNSTEKGDLSSESTVSRIRTEHFPLTLESARPSHTSQYLCASGGQRNTIYFGEGSWLTVV.

The rearrangement uses TRBV3-1 (or the pseudogene TRBV3-2) and TRBJ1-1, with a tentative D call TRBD1 (5 bases). V was pared by 3 bases and J by 5 bases, with 7 bases between. The CDR3 is 12 amino acids. Germline V lookup: CDR1 LGHDT, CDR2 YNNKEL (reference sequence). The CDR3 sequence is CASSQGPTEAFF. The CDR3 bases are TGTGCCAGCAGCCAGGGGCCAACTGAAGCTTTCTTT.

This rearrangement joins TRBV9 to TRBJ2-1, with 7 bases fitting TRBD2. This CDR3 region has 15 residues. The V segment lost 0 bases and the J segment 7 bases; nucleotides outside the gene matches: 7. The germline V gene has CDR1 SGDLS and CDR2 YYNGEE. The CDR3 bases are TGTGCCAGCAGCGTAGTAACGGGAGGCCCTAATGAGCAGTTCTTC. This gives the protein CASSVVTGGPNEQFF.

The CDR3 region has the DNA TGCAGCGTTGTCGTGTCAGACTACAATGAGCAGTTCTTC. Protein sequence: CSVVVSDYNEQFF. This chain links TRBV29-1 with TRBJ2-1; D remains ambiguous. The CDR3 is made up of 13 amino acids. Germline loops: CDR1 SQVTM, CDR2 ANQGSEA. V was cut by 4 bases and J by 3 bases, with 10 bases left in between.